Following are 25 T cell receptor beta chains from one sample sequenced in a study of T cell changes during pregnancy in multiple sclerosis. Profiled with immunoSEQ multiplex PCR; TCRdb holds only in-frame clones, not every one. The sample lists around 75,000 clones; about 89% were seen once. Sample: peripheral blood, taken in the first trimester of pregnancy. All receptors come from a female donor in good health, enrolled as a control in a pregnancy study.

The chain has TRBV5-4 and TRBJ2-7, with 9 nucleotides matching TRBD2. The V and J ends lost 0 bases and 2 bases, in that order; junction bases with no gene match: 3. The germline V gene encodes CDR1 SGHNT and CDR2 YYREEE (reference sequence). This CDR3 is built from 15 residues. DNA of the CDR3: TGTGCCAGCAGCTTGGGACTAGCGGAGACCTACGAGCAGTACTTC. This codes for CASSLGLAETYEQYF.

The V call is TRBV11-2, the J call TRBJ1-1; 9 bases line up with TRBD1. The trim removed 6 bases at V and 4 bases at J, leaving 9 bases unmatched. The CDR3 sequence is 15 residues long. Germline CDR1 is SGHAT and CDR2 is FQNNGV. The CDR3 sequence is CASSPRMGQGTEAFF. Here the CDR3 DNA reads TGTGCCAGCAGTCCACGGATGGGACAGGGCACTGAAGCTTTCTTT.

The chain employs TRBV27 and TRBJ1-1; 7 bases fit TRBD1. There are 15 residues in the CDR3. The germline gives CDR1 MNHEY, CDR2 SMNVEV (reference sequence). The ends lost 1 base at V and 11 bases at J; junction bases unmatched: 13. The CDR3 region is CASSLYGGGVNKAFF. The CDR3 region has the DNA TGTGCCAGCAGTTTATATGGAGGGGGCGTCAATAAGGCTTTCTTT.

The chain combines TRBV18 with TRBJ2-3; D is undetermined. The germline V gene has CDR1 KGHSH and CDR2 LQKENI. Trimming left V 5 bases short and J 2 bases short, with 17 bases between. CDR3 length: 16 residues. In nucleotides, the CDR3 is TGTGCCAGCTCAGGGTTCGGCCCTTTAGCCACAGATACGCAGTATTTT. As protein: CASSGFGPLATDTQYF.

The V and J genes are TRBV11-2 and TRBJ2-5; D ambiguous. Germline V CDR1 and CDR2: SGHAT, FQNNGV. Trimming left V 5 bases short and J 5 bases short, with 18 bases between. The CDR3 length is 15 residues. The CDR3 region is CASSPGAQTRETQYF. Written as DNA, the CDR3 is TGTGCCAGCAGCCCAGGTGCCCAAACGCGCGAGACCCAGTACTTC.

CDR3 loop: CASSSNTDTQYF. CDR3 nucleotides: TGTGCCAGCAGCTCTAACACAGATACGCAGTATTTT. J is TRBJ2-3 and V is TRBV11-2, with D unresolved. The CDR3 runs 12 residues. V lost 4 bases and J lost 2, with 4 bases in between. Looked up from germline, CDR1 is SGHAT and CDR2 is FQNNGV.

The chain employs TRBV27 and TRBJ2-7; 12 bases agree with TRBD1. The junction had 8 bases not matched to a gene; V was cut back by 5 bases and J by 9 bases. Germline V gives CDR1 MNHEY, CDR2 SMNVEV (reference sequence). This CDR3 spans 14 amino acids. The CDR3 DNA is TGTGCCAGCAGTCCGGGACAGGGGGCGACGGTGCAGTACTTC. Translated: CASSPGQGATVQYF.

The chain has TRBV19 and TRBJ2-3; 10 bases are a match to TRBD2. The V gene's germline CDR1 is LNHDA and CDR2 SQIVND (reference sequence). V was clipped by 4 bases and J by 5 bases; unmatched bases: 6. This CDR3 spans 15 amino acids. In DNA, the CDR3 is TGTGCCAGTAGTAAGGTAGCGGGGGGAGTAGATACGCAGTATTTT. Residues: CASSKVAGGVDTQYF.

V gene TRBV6-6 combines with J gene TRBJ1-5; D remains ambiguous. The length of the CDR3 is 16 residues. Germline V gene sequence: CDR1 MNHNY, CDR2 SVGAGI (reference sequence). The V and J ends lost 1 base and 0 bases respectively, with 10 bases between them. This CDR3 reads CASSYFRTYSNQPQHF. The CDR3 nucleotides are TGTGCCAGCAGTTACTTCCGAACTTATAGCAATCAGCCCCAGCATTTT.

CDR3 DNA: TGTGCCAGCTCACTCGGACAGATCTCTGGAAACACCATATATTTT. Protein: CASSLGQISGNTIYF. This chain uses TRBV18 with TRBJ1-3, with TRBD1 as a possible D gene (6 bases). Trimming pared 4 bases from V and 0 bases from J, leaving 10 bases between. The CDR3 totals 15 residues. Germline-derived CDR1 and CDR2 are KGHSH and LQKENI.

The chain links TRBV18 to TRBJ2-3, with 8 bases identical to TRBD2. V gave up 6 bases and J gave up 5 bases; unmatched junction bases: 13. The CDR3 has 16 amino acids. The V gene's germline CDR1 is KGHSH and CDR2 LQKENI. The CDR3 is CASSQMSAGGRDTQYF. CDR3 bases: TGTGCCAGCTCCCAAATGTCTGCGGGGGGCAGAGATACGCAGTATTTT. The whole variable domain, filled in from reference TRBV18 and TRBJ2-3, reads NAGVMQNPRHLVRRRGQEARLRCSPMKGHSHVYWYRQLPEEGLKFMVYLQKENIIDESGMPKERFSAEFPKEGPSILRIQQVVRGDSAAYFCASSQMSAGGRDTQYFGPGTRLTVL.

This clone is a singleton in its sample. This chain connects TRBV5-1 to TRBJ2-3; 8 positions match TRBD1. Germline CDR1 is SGHRS and CDR2 is YFSETQ. After removal of 1 base from V and 5 bases from J, the junction contained 6 bases not matched to a gene. There are 15 residues in the CDR3. The CDR3 region is CASSLRGQVGDTQYF. In nucleotides, the CDR3 is TGCGCCAGCAGCTTGCGGGGACAGGTTGGAGATACGCAGTATTTT.

The chain recombines TRBV5-6 with TRBJ1-1; 11 bases line up with TRBD1. The CDR3 contains 15 residues. Germline CDR1 SGHDT, CDR2 YYEEEE. J lost 3 bases, V lost 7 bases, and 8 bases had no gene match. The CDR3 coding sequence is TGTGCCAGCTTGAGGACAGGGGGCTACGACACTGAAGCTTTCTTT. It codes for CASLRTGGYDTEAFF.

The V call is TRBV5-1, the J call TRBJ1-1; maybe TRBD1 (5 bases). Trimming took off 1 base at V and 1 base at J, with 11 bases between the two ends. CDR3 size: 15 residues. CDR1 is SGHRS, CDR2 YFSETQ, per germline. Here the CDR3 reads CASSLNGAANTEAFF. The DNA for the CDR3 is TGCGCCAGCAGCTTGAATGGGGCCGCGAACACTGAAGCTTTCTTT.

This chain joins TRBV6-5 and TRBJ2-7; 7 nucleotides agree with TRBD2. From germline, CDR1 is MNHEY and CDR2 SVGAGI. The CDR3 runs to 15 residues. The junction had 17 bases not matched to a gene; V was cut back by 4 bases and J by 11 bases. CDR3 sequence reads: CASSSSPGLTGQEYF. The CDR3 region has the DNA TGTGCCAGCAGTTCCTCCCCGGGACTAACGGGGCAGGAGTACTTC.

J is TRBJ1-5 and V is TRBV9; D is perhaps TRBD1 (5 bases). V was shortened by 5 bases and J by 0 bases, with 12 bases between the two germline ends. The CDR3 is 15 amino acids. The germline V gene has CDR1 SGDLS and CDR2 YYNGEE. The CDR3 nucleotides are TGTGCCAGCAGTAGTTTAGGGGATAGCAATCAGCCCCAGCATTTT. Translation gives CASSSLGDSNQPQHF. The entire variable domain, with the rest obtained from reference TRBV9 and TRBJ1-5, is as follows: DSGVTQTPKHLITATGQRVTLRCSPRSGDLSVYWYQQSLDQGLQFLIQYYNGEERAKGNILERFSAQQFPDLHSELNLSSLELGDSALYFCASSSLGDSNQPQHFGDGTRLSIL.

This clone came up a few times. The chain recombines TRBV2 with TRBJ1-2; no definite D call. The CDR3 extends over 13 amino acids. With 3 bases removed from V and 1 base from J, the gap between germline ends came to 6 bases. Germline loops: CDR1 SNHLY, CDR2 FYNNEI. The CDR3 loop is CASSDQVNYGYTF. CDR3 coding DNA: TGTGCCAGCAGTGACCAGGTTAACTATGGCTACACCTTC.

The V call is TRBV7-2, the J call TRBJ1-1; D is perhaps TRBD1 (5 bases). Germline assignment: CDR1 SGHTA and CDR2 FQGNSA. V was trimmed by 8 bases and J by 1 base, leaving 11 bases between them. The CDR3 is made up of 13 amino acids. Written as DNA, the CDR3 is TGTGCCAGCGGTATTACAGGGAACACTGAAGCTTTCTTT. Its translation is CASGITGNTEAFF.

The J gene is TRBJ2-5, the V gene TRBV28, with D tentatively TRBD2 (5 bases). Between the trimmed V and J ends, which lost 4 bases and 4 bases, there was a span of 13 bases. The CDR3 runs 14 residues. Germline V CDR1 and CDR2: MDHEN, SYDVKM. The CDR3 DNA follows: TGTGCCAGCAGTTCGGGGAAGGTCGGAGAGACCCAGTACTTC. This codes for CASSSGKVGETQYF. The full variable domain, rest sourced from reference TRBV28 and TRBJ2-5, is DVKVTQSSRYLVKRTGEKVFLECVQDMDHENMFWYRQDPGLGLRLIYFSYDVKMKEKGDIPEGYSVSREKKERFSLILESASTNQTSMYLCASSSGKVGETQYFGPGTRLLVL.

The chain links TRBV5-4 to TRBJ2-7; 9 bases agree with TRBD1. The germline gives CDR1 SGHNT, CDR2 YYREEE (reference sequence). The CDR3 consists of 14 residues. Trimming at V came to 4 bases and at J to 9 bases, leaving 11 bases not matched to a gene. CDR3 protein: CASSLEWTGARQYF. CDR3 DNA sequence: TGTGCCAGCAGCCTGGAATGGACAGGGGCCCGGCAGTACTTC.

This clone is termed medium-sized. The V and J genes are TRBV2 and TRBJ1-4, with TRBD1 matching over 7 bases. The CDR3 runs to 16 residues. Germline V CDR1 and CDR2: SNHLY, FYNNEI. V lost 6 bases to trimming and J lost 8 bases; unmatched junction nucleotides: 15. Here the CDR3 reads CASRRGQFLDGEKLFF. As DNA, the CDR3 is TGTGCCAGCAGGCGGGGACAGTTCCTCGATGGGGAAAAACTGTTTTTT. Based on the CDR3 plus reference TRBV2 and TRBJ1-4, the full variable domain is EPEVTQTPSHQVTQMGQEVILRCVPISNHLYFYWYRQILGQKVEFLVSFYNNEISEKSEIFDDQFSVERPDGSNFTLKIRSTKLEDSAMYFCASRRGQFLDGEKLFFGSGTQLSVL.

This clone was seen a single time. V and J are TRBV5-1 and TRBJ2-7; 14 positions match TRBD2. The length of the CDR3 is 14 residues. Germline V gene lookup returns CDR1 SGHRS and CDR2 YFSETQ. The J segment lost 6 bases and the V segment lost 4 bases, leaving 3 bases of the junction unmatched. CDR3 protein: CASSGGLAGAEQYF. CDR3 bases: TGCGCCAGCAGCGGGGGACTAGCGGGGGCCGAGCAGTACTTC.

The V gene is TRBV5-1, the J gene TRBJ1-5, with TRBD1 as a possible D gene (5 bases). Germline V CDR1 and CDR2: SGHRS, YFSETQ. The V end lost 2 bases, the J end lost 7 bases, and 10 bases lay between the germline ends. This CDR3 spans 13 amino acids. DNA for the CDR3: TGCGCCAGCAGCTTAGGGGAAAAGCAGCCCCAGCATTTT. Protein product: CASSLGEKQPQHF.

CDR3 protein: CASSPPKRAGELFF. CDR3 coding DNA: TGTGCCAGCTCACCACCGAAGCGGGCCGGGGAGCTGTTTTTT. The rearrangement joins TRBV18 to TRBJ2-2; possible D gene TRBD2, 6 bases. With 0 bases removed from V and 6 bases from J, the gap between germline ends came to 8 bases. CDR3 size: 14 residues. Germline V lookup: CDR1 KGHSH, CDR2 LQKENI.

This clone was detected a few times. This chain links TRBV5-1 with TRBJ1-1; D gene uncertain. The CDR3 length is 12 residues. Trimming removed 4 bases at V and 3 bases at J, with 7 bases between. Germline assignment: CDR1 SGHRS and CDR2 YFSETQ. This chain's CDR3 is CASSMSDTEAFF. The CDR3 nucleotides are TGCGCCAGCAGCATGTCGGACACTGAAGCTTTCTTT.